Listed below are T cell receptor beta chains from one sample, sequenced in a study of CD8+ T cells in alopecia areata. Assay: immunoSEQ multiplex PCR; the TCRdb copy retains only in-frame clones and omits some. The sample consists of under 150,000 clones, 56% of them appearing once. The specimen comprised CD4+ T cells sorted from blood, sampled at week 24, from a patient treated with tofacitinib. The origin of the receptors is a human donor with alopecia areata. CDR3s include the opening cysteine and the closing phenylalanine or tryptophan. A D gene is named only where the DNA matches it firmly. Clone size is not always given. Where it is, it says once, few, many or a class for expanded clones.

size,V,D,J,CDR3,DNA
-,TRBV18,-,TRBJ1-1,CASSPGESNTEAFF,TGTGCCAGCTCACCAGGGGAGAGTAACACTGAAGCTTTCTTT
-,TRBV7-2,-,TRBJ1-6,CASSGRTGDGTPLHF,TGTGCCAGCAGCGGGCGGACGGGAGACGGAACACCCCTCCACTTT
-,TRBV7-2,-,TRBJ2-7,CATKGVSYEQYF,TGTGCCACCAAAGGGGTCTCCTACGAGCAGTACTTC
few,TRBV9,-,TRBJ1-1,CASSVGGYTARHEAFF,TGTGCCAGCAGCGTGGGAGGGTACACCGCCAGGCATGAAGCTTTCTTT
-,TRBV5-6,TRBD1,TRBJ1-1,CASTKGGFMNTEAFF,TGTGCCAGCACAAAAGGGGGCTTTATGAACACTGAAGCTTTCTTT
-,TRBV7-2,TRBD1,TRBJ1-1,CASSLEGDRAAFF,TGTGCCAGCAGCTTAGAGGGGGACAGGGCTGCTTTCTTT
-,TRBV29-1,TRBD1,TRBJ1-1,CSVSGGANTEAFF,TGCAGCGTTTCAGGGGGCGCGAACACTGAAGCTTTCTTT
many,TRBV6-5,-,TRBJ2-7,CASFQFEGEQYF,TGTGCCAGCTTTCAATTTGAGGGCGAGCAGTACTTC
-,TRBV5-1,TRBD2,TRBJ2-5,CASSLGLAGYQETQYF,TGCGCCAGCAGCTTGGGGCTAGCGGGGTACCAAGAGACCCAGTACTTC
few,TRBV29-1,-,TRBJ2-1,CSVEGSMEQFF,TGCAGCGTTGAAGGCTCCATGGAGCAGTTCTTC
-,TRBV7-2,TRBD2,TRBJ2-5,CASSLRKRGGRTETQYF,TGTGCCAGCAGCTTAAGAAAGCGGGGGGGCCGTACCGAGACCCAGTACTTC
-,TRBV30,-,TRBJ2-2,CAWGLAGIHTGELFF,TGTGCCTGGGGTCTTGCAGGGATTCACACCGGGGAGCTGTTTTTT
few,TRBV30,TRBD1,TRBJ2-2,CAWSGTGGVRNTGELFF,TGTGCCTGGAGTGGGACAGGGGGCGTGCGCAACACCGGGGAGCTGTTTTTT
few,TRBV9,-,TRBJ1-2,CASSVTGYGYTF,TGTGCCAGCAGCGTAACGGGGTATGGCTACACCTTC
once,TRBV18,-,TRBJ2-5,CASSPQSGTQYF,TGTGCCAGCTCACCTCAGTCTGGGACCCAGTACTTC
-,TRBV20-1,TRBD1,TRBJ1-2,CSARGTGIAF,TGCAGTGCTAGAGGGACAGGGATAGCCTTC
few,TRBV7-2,-,TRBJ1-4,CASSRDSVQEKLFF,TGTGCCAGCAGTCGTGACTCAGTACAAGAAAAACTGTTTTTT
-,TRBV2,-,TRBJ2-7,CASSEGTGLSYEQYF,TGTGCCAGCAGTGAAGGTACAGGCCTCTCCTACGAGCAGTACTTC
-,TRBV18,TRBD2,TRBJ2-6,CASSPRSGGSSGANVLTF,TGTGCCAGCTCACCAAGGAGCGGGGGGAGCTCTGGGGCCAACGTCCTGACTTTC
-,TRBV4-3,TRBD1,TRBJ1-6,CASSNRGSPLHF,TGCGCCAGCAGCAACAGGGGTTCACCCCTCCACTTT
-,TRBV29-1,-,TRBJ2-7,CSVAHRGGSYEQYF,TGCAGCGTCGCACACAGGGGAGGCTCCTACGAGCAGTACTTC
-,TRBV7-3,-,TRBJ2-5,CASSPHAGYETQYF,TGTGCCAGCAGCCCCCACGCGGGGTACGAGACCCAGTACTTC
-,TRBV19,TRBD1,TRBJ1-6,CASSLGDRSSPLHF,TGTGCCAGTAGTTTGGGGGACAGGAGTTCACCCCTCCACTTT
once,TRBV5-7,-,TRBJ2-1,CASSFRSGGPNEQFF,TGTGCCAGCAGCTTTAGGTCAGGAGGGCCCAATGAGCAGTTCTTC
-,TRBV29-1,-,TRBJ1-1,CSVHLGLAANTEAFF,TGCAGCGTCCACCTGGGACTTGCGGCGAACACTGAAGCTTTCTTT
-,TRBV5-1,TRBD1,TRBJ1-1,CASSSFTRTGLVNTEAFF,TGCGCCAGCAGCTCTTTTACCCGGACAGGGCTGGTGAACACTGAAGCTTTCTTT
-,TRBV7-9,-,TRBJ2-5,CASSLGGVQETQYF,TGTGCCAGCAGCTTAGGAGGAGTCCAAGAGACCCAGTACTTC
-,TRBV2,TRBD2,TRBJ2-5,CASTNPAGGVETQYF,TGTGCCAGCACCAACCCAGCGGGGGGAGTCGAGACCCAGTACTTC
-,TRBV6-5,TRBD1,TRBJ1-2,CASSYSRDRDGYTF,TGTGCCAGCAGTTATTCCCGGGACAGGGATGGCTACACCTTC
-,TRBV15,-,TRBJ2-7,CATSRERLSSYEQYF,TGTGCCACCAGCAGAGAGAGACTTAGCTCCTACGAGCAGTACTTC
-,TRBV28,-,TRBJ2-2,CASKGPNTGELFF,TGTGCCAGCAAAGGCCCGAACACCGGGGAGCTGTTTTTT
few,TRBV18,-,TRBJ2-7,CASSPPRGRTSYEQYF,TGTGCCAGCTCACCACCACGAGGACGTACCTCCTACGAGCAGTACTTC
-,TRBV6-5,-,TRBJ2-3,CASSPRPGTADTQYF,TGTGCCAGCAGTCCCCGCCCTGGTACCGCAGATACGCAGTATTTT
-,TRBV5-6,-,TRBJ2-5,CASSLAAGETQYF,TGTGCCAGCAGCTTGGCAGCCGGGGAGACCCAGTACTTC
-,TRBV4-2,-,TRBJ2-1,CASSQNRDPSYNEQFF,TGTGCCAGCAGCCAAAATCGGGACCCCTCCTACAATGAGCAGTTCTTC
-,TRBV7-3,-,TRBJ1-6,CASSLTDSGDSPLHF,TGTGCCAGCAGCTTAACGGACTCTGGGGATTCACCCCTCCACTTT
once,TRBV30,TRBD2,TRBJ2-1,CAWSGGGSYNEQFF,TGTGCCTGGAGTGGGGGGGGATCCTACAATGAGCAGTTCTTC
-,TRBV23-1,-,TRBJ2-3,CANQYTDTQYF,TGCGCCAATCAGTACACAGATACGCAGTATTTT
-,TRBV6-5,TRBD1,TRBJ2-7,CASTPPGQGHEQYF,TGTGCCAGCACCCCCCCGGGACAGGGCCACGAGCAGTACTTC
few,TRBV29-1,TRBD2,TRBJ2-3,CSVEVSLGRGGAPDTQYF,TGCAGCGTTGAAGTGTCTTTGGGGAGGGGAGGTGCACCAGATACGCAGTATTTT
-,TRBV6-5,-,TRBJ1-1,CASRQRTAVSTEAFF,TGTGCCAGCAGACAAAGGACAGCGGTAAGCACTGAAGCTTTCTTT
-,TRBV30,-,TRBJ1-6,CAWSVGPTLNSPLHF,TGTGCCTGGAGTGTAGGACCGACTTTGAATTCACCCCTCCACTTT
few,TRBV19,-,TRBJ1-1,CAARGGTEAFF,TGTGCCGCCCGAGGGGGCACTGAAGCTTTCTTT
-,TRBV28,-,TRBJ2-7,CASTQGGAYEQYF,TGTGCCAGCACCCAGGGGGGGGCCTACGAGCAGTACTTC
-,TRBV5-1,TRBD1,TRBJ2-5,CASSHGQGASETQYF,TGCGCCAGCAGCCATGGACAGGGGGCTTCGGAGACCCAGTACTTC
-,TRBV5-1,-,TRBJ1-6,CASSLGAGESSPLHF,TGCGCCAGCAGCTTGGGGGCAGGGGAATCTTCACCCCTCCACTTT
-,TRBV29-1,TRBD1,TRBJ2-2,CSADRGVNTGELFF,TGCAGCGCTGACAGGGGCGTGAACACCGGGGAGCTGTTTTTT
-,TRBV30,-,TRBJ2-7,CAWSVGTYEQYF,TGTGCCTGGAGTGTGGGAACCTACGAGCAGTACTTC